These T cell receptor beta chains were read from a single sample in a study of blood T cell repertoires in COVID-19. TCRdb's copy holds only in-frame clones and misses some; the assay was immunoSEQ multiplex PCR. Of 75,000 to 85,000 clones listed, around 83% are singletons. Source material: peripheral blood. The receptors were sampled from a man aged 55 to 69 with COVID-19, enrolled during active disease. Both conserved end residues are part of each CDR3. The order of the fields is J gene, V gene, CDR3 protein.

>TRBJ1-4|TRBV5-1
CASSTDRGQEEKLFF
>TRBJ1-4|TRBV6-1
CASSEDESEKLFF
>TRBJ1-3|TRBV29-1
CSVADSSGNTIYF
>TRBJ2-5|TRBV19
CASSLRDSGRETQYF
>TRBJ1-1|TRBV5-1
CASSTPDRGGAEAFF
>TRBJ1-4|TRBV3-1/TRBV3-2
CASSQDPGGTGEKLFF
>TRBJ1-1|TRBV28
CATCPTPGQYTEAFF
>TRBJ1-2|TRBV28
CASSLGTGGGYGYTF
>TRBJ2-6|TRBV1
CTSSQGREGPGANVLTF
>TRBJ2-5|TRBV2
CASSVWGTGGRGETQYF
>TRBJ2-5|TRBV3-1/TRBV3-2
CASSQKTGLETQYF
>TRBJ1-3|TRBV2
CASSQTGNSGNTIYF
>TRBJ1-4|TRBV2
CASSHRTTDEKLFF
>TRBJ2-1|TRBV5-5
CASRGRLAVSYNEQFF
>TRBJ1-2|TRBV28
CASSSPRRSYGYTF
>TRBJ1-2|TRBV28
CASSSPGSYYGYTF
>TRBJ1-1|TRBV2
CASSEGGDWDTEAFF
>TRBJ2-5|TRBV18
CASSPPGGETQYF
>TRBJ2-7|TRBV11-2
CASSPPGGLAHEQYF
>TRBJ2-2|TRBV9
CASSPAGTGGRTGELFF
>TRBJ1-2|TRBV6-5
CASSYRTGGYGYTF
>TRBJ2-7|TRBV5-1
CASSWVEGGEQYF
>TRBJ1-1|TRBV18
CASSPGAPRGNTEAFF
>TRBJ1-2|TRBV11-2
CASSSGGGGANYGYTF
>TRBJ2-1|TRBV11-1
CASSLGQDNEQFF
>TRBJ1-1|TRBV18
CASSLSGDGRGAFF
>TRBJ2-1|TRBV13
CASSTGQGRDEQFF
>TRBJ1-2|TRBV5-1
CASSSRDRGYTGYTF
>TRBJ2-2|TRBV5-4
CASSRPSGTENTGELFF
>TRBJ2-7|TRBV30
CAWSVANYYEQYF
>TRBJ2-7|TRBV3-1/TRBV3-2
CASSPTGTGGSYEQYF
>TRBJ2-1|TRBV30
CALFKPGVGNEQFF
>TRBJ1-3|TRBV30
CAWSVRIGQGAGNTIYF
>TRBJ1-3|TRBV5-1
CASSRGFSGNTIYF
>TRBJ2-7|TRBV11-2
CASSSPRTGTYEQYF
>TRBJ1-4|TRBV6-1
CASSEPGTGVVANEKLFF
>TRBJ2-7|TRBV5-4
CASSPTSGRYEQYF
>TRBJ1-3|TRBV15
CATSREIGQGAGNTIYF
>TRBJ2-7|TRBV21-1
CASSPRGAYEQYF
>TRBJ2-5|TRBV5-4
CASSLETAKRTQYF
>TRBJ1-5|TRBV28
CASTTQGAVQPQHF
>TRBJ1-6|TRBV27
CASSFLTGTGNSPLHF
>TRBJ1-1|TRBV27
CASTGQGPLAEAFF
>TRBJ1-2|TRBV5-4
CASSPTPDNGYTF
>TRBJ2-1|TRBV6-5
CASSYSTGVGYNEQFF
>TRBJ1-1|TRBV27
CASSRSGVRGTEAFF
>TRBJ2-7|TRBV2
CASSDSLATSYEQYF
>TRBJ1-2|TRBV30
CAWRASLSYGYTF
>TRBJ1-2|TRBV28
CASRGDLAGYGYTF
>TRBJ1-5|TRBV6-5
CASADRGGGNQPQHF